This entry describes one TCR beta chain. This entry is derived from a study of blood T cell repertoires in COVID-19. The CDR3 extends over 14 amino acids. Trimming pared 6 bases from V and 0 bases from J, leaving 14 bases between. CDR1 SQVTM and CDR2 ANQGSEA come from the germline V gene. The table came from immunoSEQ multiplex PCR; TCRdb's copy has only in-frame clones and leaves some out. The sample records approximately 150,000 clones, 82% being singletons. The TCR comes from a woman aged 70 to 79 with acute or convalescent COVID-19. Sequenced sample: peripheral blood. The chain has TRBV29-1 and TRBJ1-2, with D tentatively TRBD1 (6 bases). The CDR3 loop is CSVAQGAANYGYTF. CDR3 sequence (DNA): TGCAGCGTCGCACAGGGTGCGGCTAACTATGGCTACACCTTC.